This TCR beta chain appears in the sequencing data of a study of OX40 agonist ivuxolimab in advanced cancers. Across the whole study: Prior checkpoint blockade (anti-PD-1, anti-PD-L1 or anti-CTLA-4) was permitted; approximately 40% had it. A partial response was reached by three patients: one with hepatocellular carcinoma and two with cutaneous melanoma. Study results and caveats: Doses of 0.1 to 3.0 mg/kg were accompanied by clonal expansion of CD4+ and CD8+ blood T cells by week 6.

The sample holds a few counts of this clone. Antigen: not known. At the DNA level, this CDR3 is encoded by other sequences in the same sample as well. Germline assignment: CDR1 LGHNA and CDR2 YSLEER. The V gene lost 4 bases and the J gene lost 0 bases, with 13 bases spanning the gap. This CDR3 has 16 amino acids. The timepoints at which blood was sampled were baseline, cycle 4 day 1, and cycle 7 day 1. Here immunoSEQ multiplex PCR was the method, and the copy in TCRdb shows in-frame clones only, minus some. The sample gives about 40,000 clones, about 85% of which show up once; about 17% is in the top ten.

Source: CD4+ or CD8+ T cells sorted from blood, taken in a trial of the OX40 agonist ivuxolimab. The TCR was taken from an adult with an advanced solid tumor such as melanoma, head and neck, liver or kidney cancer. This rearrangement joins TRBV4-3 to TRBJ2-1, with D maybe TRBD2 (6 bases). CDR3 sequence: CASSRAAGSSYNEQFF. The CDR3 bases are TGCGCCAGCAGCCGAGCGGCGGGATCCTCCTACAATGAGCAGTTCTTC.